The clone carrying this TCR beta chain was seen more than once but under ten times. Only in-frame clones appear in the TCRdb table, and some are missing; sequencing was by immunoSEQ multiplex PCR. This sample has 120,000 or so clones, with about three quarters found just once. This specimen belongs to a study of blood T cell repertoires in COVID-19. Sample: peripheral blood. This receptor was identified in a woman aged 70-85 years with acute or convalescent COVID-19.

CDR3 amino acids: CASSFGTASLMEQFF. The CDR3 DNA is TGCGCCAGCAGCTTCGGGACAGCCTCCTTGATGGAGCAGTTCTTC. The chain recombines TRBV5-1 with TRBJ2-1; 7 positions match TRBD1. V gave up 2 bases and J gave up 10 bases; unmatched junction bases: 12. Germline V gives CDR1 SGHRS, CDR2 YFSETQ. The CDR3 runs 15 residues.